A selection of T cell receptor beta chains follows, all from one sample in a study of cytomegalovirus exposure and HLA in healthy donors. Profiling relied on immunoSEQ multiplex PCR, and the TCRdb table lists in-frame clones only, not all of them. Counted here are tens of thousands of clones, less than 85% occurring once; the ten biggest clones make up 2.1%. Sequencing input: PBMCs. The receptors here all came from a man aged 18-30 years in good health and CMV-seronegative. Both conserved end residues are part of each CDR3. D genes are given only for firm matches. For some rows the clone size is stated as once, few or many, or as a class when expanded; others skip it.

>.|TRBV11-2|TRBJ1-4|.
TGTGCCAGCAGCTTTGGTCGGGGGACTAATGAAAAACTGTTTTTT
CASSFGRGTNEKLFF
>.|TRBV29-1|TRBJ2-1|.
TGCAGCGTGAACTTAGCGCCTAGCTCCTACAATGAGCAGTTCTTC
CSVNLAPSSYNEQFF
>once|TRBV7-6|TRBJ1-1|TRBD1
TGTGCCAGCAGCCGGACAGGGGGCGGGAACACTGAAGCTTTCTTT
CASSRTGGGNTEAFF
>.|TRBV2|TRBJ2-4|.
TGTGCCAGCAGTGCCCTAGCCAAAAACATTCAGTACTTC
CASSALAKNIQYF
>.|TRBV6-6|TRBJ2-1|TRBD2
TGTGCCAGCATTGGGAGGGCGGGAGGACGCAATGAGCAGTTCTTC
CASIGRAGGRNEQFF
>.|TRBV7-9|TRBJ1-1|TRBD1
TGTGCCAGCAGTTACGGACAGGGGAACACTGAAGCTTTCTTT
CASSYGQGNTEAFF
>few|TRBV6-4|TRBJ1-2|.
TGTGCCAGCAGTGACGACGGTGTAGGGGGTCTAGATGGCTACACCTTC
CASSDDGVGGLDGYTF
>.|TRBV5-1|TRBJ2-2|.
TGCGCCAGCAGTTTTGGCGGGACGACCGGGGAGCTGTTTTTT
CASSFGGTTGELFF
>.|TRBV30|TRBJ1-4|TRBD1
TGTGCCTGGAGTGGACAGGGAACCACCAATGAAAAACTGTTTTTT
CAWSGQGTTNEKLFF
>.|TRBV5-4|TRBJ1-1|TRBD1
TGTGCCAGCAACCAACACAGGGGGCGGATGACGGACACTGAAGCTTTCTTT
CASNQHRGRMTDTEAFF
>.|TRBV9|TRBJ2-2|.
TGTGCCAGCAGCCACACGCGAAGCGGAAGGAACACCGGGGAGCTGTTTTTT
CASSHTRSGRNTGELFF
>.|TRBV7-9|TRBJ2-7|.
TGTGCCAGCAGCTTCTCCCTCCCCGAGCAGTACTTC
CASSFSLPEQYF
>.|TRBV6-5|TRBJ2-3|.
TGTGCCAGCAGTTACTCACAGGGGAGGGATACGCAGTATTTT
CASSYSQGRDTQYF
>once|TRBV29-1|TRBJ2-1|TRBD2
TGCAGCGTGGGGCTAGCGGCCAATGAGCAGTTCTTC
CSVGLAANEQFF
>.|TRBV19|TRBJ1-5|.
TGTGCCAGCGAGGGGGGGTCAAGACAGCCCCAGCATTTT
CASEGGSRQPQHF
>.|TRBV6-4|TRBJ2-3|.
TGTGCCAGCAGTGAAAGGGGTAGCCGCACAGATACGCAGTATTTT
CASSERGSRTDTQYF
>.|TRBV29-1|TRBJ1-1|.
TGCAGCGGGGATCTAGGGGGAATGGGCACTGAAGCTTTCTTT
CSGDLGGMGTEAFF
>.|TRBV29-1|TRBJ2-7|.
TGCAGCGTTTCGCGGGGCCAAGAGGGAGAGCAGTACTTC
CSVSRGQEGEQYF